The 23 T cell receptor beta chains below all came from one sample that was sequenced in a study of blood T cell repertoires in COVID-19. Libraries were prepared by immunoSEQ multiplex PCR; TCRdb keeps only in-frame clonotypes and omits some of them. The sample shows approximately 93,000 clones, more than 80% of them seen only once. The sequenced sample was peripheral blood. These receptor sequences come from a man aged 45 to 65 with active or convalescent COVID-19.

This chain links TRBV28 with TRBJ2-7; D not certain. The CDR3 sequence is 13 residues long. CDR1 is MDHEN, CDR2 SYDVKM, per germline. Trimming stripped 6 bases from V and 3 bases from J, with 12 bases between. Here the CDR3 reads CASSQDTHYEQYF. The CDR3 DNA reads TGTGCCAGCAGCCAAGACACGCACTACGAGCAGTACTTC. The whole variable domain, filled in from reference TRBV28 and TRBJ2-7, reads DVKVTQSSRYLVKRTGEKVFLECVQDMDHENMFWYRQDPGLGLRLIYFSYDVKMKEKGDIPEGYSVSREKKERFSLILESASTNQTSMYLCASSQDTHYEQYFGPGTRLTVT.

The chain is built from TRBV6-4 and TRBJ2-1; 11 bases line up with TRBD2. V dropped 0 bases and J dropped 7; count of bases not matched to a gene: 2. This CDR3 is 15 amino acids long. In germline, CDR1 is MRHNA, CDR2 SNTAGT. The CDR3 bases are TGTGCCAGCAGTGACTCGGGACTAGCGGTAAATGAGCAGTTCTTC. This sequence encodes CASSDSGLAVNEQFF.

The chain couples TRBV24-1 to TRBJ2-2; no reliable D call. The V gene's germline CDR1 is KGHDR and CDR2 SFDVKD. The CDR3 is made up of 13 amino acids. The ends were cut back, 1 base at V and 8 bases at J, with 7 bases in the middle. The CDR3 here is CATSDLRVGELFF. CDR3 bases: TGTGCCACCAGTGATTTACGGGTGGGGGAGCTGTTTTTT.

This chain joins TRBV5-4 and TRBJ1-1, with 9 bases lining up with TRBD1. The germline V gene encodes CDR1 SGHNT and CDR2 YYREEE (reference sequence). This CDR3 is 15 amino acids long. The junction had 8 bases not matched to a gene; V was cut back by 4 bases and J by 4 bases. CDR3 amino acids: CASSLGQGLGTEAFF. In DNA, the CDR3 is TGTGCCAGCAGCCTCGGACAGGGGTTGGGCACTGAAGCTTTCTTT.

The V and J genes are TRBV29-1 and TRBJ1-1; the D is unclear. Germline CDR1 reads SQVTM; CDR2 reads ANQGSEA. The length of the CDR3 is 12 residues. Deletions cut 4 bases from V and 1 base from J, with 7 bases between. The CDR3 region is CSVGSGNTEAFF. For the CDR3, the DNA is TGCAGCGTTGGTTCGGGGAACACTGAAGCTTTCTTT.

This clone occurred a few times. V gene TRBV9 combines with J gene TRBJ1-5, with no clear D. V was pared by 0 bases and J by 4 bases, with 11 bases between. The CDR3 extends over 15 amino acids. Germline CDR1 and CDR2: SGDLS and YYNGEE. The CDR3 bases are TGTGCCAGCAGCGTAGTGCCGGGTCTTAATCAGCCCCAGCATTTT. This translates into CASSVVPGLNQPQHF. Filled out from reference TRBV9 and TRBJ1-5, the complete variable domain reads DSGVTQTPKHLITATGQRVTLRCSPRSGDLSVYWYQQSLDQGLQFLIQYYNGEERAKGNILERFSAQQFPDLHSELNLSSLELGDSALYFCASSVVPGLNQPQHFGDGTRLSIL.

The rearrangement uses TRBV5-1 and TRBJ2-7, with 10 bases matching TRBD2. This CDR3 contains 15 residues. V dropped 0 bases and J dropped 3; count of bases not matched to a gene: 3. Germline V CDR1 and CDR2: SGHRS, YFSETQ. DNA for the CDR3: TGCGCCAGCAGCTTGGGCTCTAGCGGGAGCTACGAGCAGTACTTC. As protein: CASSLGSSGSYEQYF.

This clone came up once. The gene calls are TRBV5-4 and TRBJ2-7; TRBD1 is a possible D gene (6 bases). V was trimmed by 2 bases and J by 5 bases, leaving 17 bases between them. This CDR3 comprises 15 residues. CDR1 SGHNT and CDR2 YYREEE come from the germline V gene (reference sequence). The CDR3 loop reads CASSLGTGTWDEQYF. DNA of the CDR3: TGTGCCAGCAGCTTAGGTACAGGGACGTGGGACGAGCAGTACTTC.

This chain connects TRBV5-1 to TRBJ1-3; D is uncertain. The V gene's germline CDR1 is SGHRS and CDR2 YFSETQ. V was pared by 4 bases and J by 5 bases, with 10 bases between. The CDR3 is 13 amino acids. CDR3 loop: CASSPGFRNTIYF. Written as DNA, the CDR3 is TGCGCCAGCAGCCCCGGGTTTCGAAACACCATATATTTT.

The chain recombines TRBV6-1 with TRBJ2-1, with TRBD1 as a possible D gene (5 bases). Trimming pared 1 base from V and 7 bases from J, leaving 11 bases between. CDR1 is MNHNS, CDR2 SASEGT, per germline. The length of the CDR3 is 14 residues. The CDR3 is CASSEEVTENEQFF. For the CDR3, the DNA is TGTGCCAGCAGTGAAGAGGTGACAGAGAATGAGCAGTTCTTC.

This clone was observed once. This sequence joins TRBV3-1 (or the pseudogene TRBV3-2) and TRBJ1-1; D ambiguous. With 4 bases removed from V and 3 bases from J, the gap between germline ends came to 15 bases. This CDR3 comprises 15 residues. Germline V lookup: CDR1 LGHDT, CDR2 YNNKEL (reference sequence). In DNA, the CDR3 is TGTGCCAGCAGCCCGTCCGCTCTGGCAGACACTGAAGCTTTCTTT. Translation: CASSPSALADTEAFF.

The chain employs TRBV20-1 and TRBJ1-5; D not resolved. Germline CDR1 DFQATT, CDR2 SNEGSKA (reference sequence). This CDR3 has 13 amino acids. Trimming stripped 3 bases from V and 8 bases from J, with 14 bases between. For the CDR3, the DNA is TGCAGTGCTAGTGGGAGCAAATTTGAGCCCCAGCATTTT. It yields the protein CSASGSKFEPQHF.

This CDR3 is CASSPGQGATYEQYF. DNA of the CDR3: TGTGCCAGCAGCCCGGGACAGGGGGCGACCTACGAGCAGTACTTC. J is TRBJ2-7 and V is TRBV3-1 (or the pseudogene TRBV3-2); TRBD1 matches 12 bases. V dropped 4 bases and J dropped 2; count of bases not matched to a gene: 3. Germline V gene data show CDR1 as LGHDT and CDR2 as YNNKEL (reference sequence). The CDR3 loop spans 15 amino acids.

The chain employs TRBV19 and TRBJ2-5; D might be TRBD2 (5 bases). Germline V gives CDR1 LNHDA, CDR2 SQIVND (reference sequence). V lost 4 bases and J lost 5, with 11 bases in between. The CDR3 covers 13 residues. Here the CDR3 reads CASSTHRGETQYF. CDR3 coding DNA: TGTGCCAGTAGTACCCACAGAGGGGAGACCCAGTACTTC.

The chain has TRBV19 and TRBJ1-5; no firm D call. There are 15 residues in the CDR3. In germline, CDR1 is LNHDA, CDR2 SQIVND (reference sequence). V lost 3 bases, J lost 2 bases, and 11 bases lay in between. As DNA, the CDR3 is TGTGCCAGTAGTATCGGGGTGGGAGGCAATCAGCCCCAGCATTTT. Translation gives CASSIGVGGNQPQHF.

This rearrangement joins TRBV30 to TRBJ1-1, with D tentatively TRBD1 (5 bases). Germline V lookup: CDR1 GTSNPN, CDR2 SVGIG (reference sequence). V was clipped by 2 bases and J by 1 base, with 11 bases between them. This CDR3 is built from 14 residues. The CDR3 region is CAWSRGTGNTEAFF. The CDR3 nucleotides read TGTGCCTGGAGTAGGGGAACCGGGAACACTGAAGCTTTCTTT.

V gene TRBV3-1 (or the pseudogene TRBV3-2) combines with J gene TRBJ2-7, with D unresolved. This CDR3 has 13 residues. CDR1 and CDR2 (germline): LGHDT, YNNKEL (reference sequence). V was cut by 0 bases and J by 3 bases, with 6 bases left in between. The CDR3 coding sequence is TGTGCCAGCAGCCAAGACCGTAGCTACGAGCAGTACTTC. This encodes CASSQDRSYEQYF.

The genes are TRBV30 and TRBJ1-3; TRBD1 is a possible D gene (5 bases). In germline, CDR1 is GTSNPN, CDR2 SVGIG (reference sequence). CDR3 length equals 13 residues. V was trimmed by 5 bases and J by 0 bases, leaving 8 bases between them. The DNA of the CDR3 is TGTGCCTGGGACAGAGACTCTGGAAACACCATATATTTT. Its protein product is CAWDRDSGNTIYF.

This chain's CDR3 is CAGGGLALGTGELFF. The CDR3 DNA is TGTGCCGGGGGAGGGCTAGCGCTTGGGACCGGGGAGCTGTTTTTT. The chain uses TRBV2 and TRBJ2-2; the match to TRBD2 covers 7 bases. Germline V gene data show CDR1 as SNHLY and CDR2 as FYNNEI. This CDR3 is 15 amino acids long. V lost 11 bases, J lost 5 bases, and 14 bases stayed unmatched.

The gene calls are TRBV7-8 and TRBJ2-1; maybe TRBD2 (5 bases). The germline V gene encodes CDR1 SGHVS and CDR2 FQNEAQ. V was cut by 3 bases and J by 3 bases, with 21 bases left in between. This CDR3 region has 18 residues. The CDR3 sequence is CASSFRSSEPYRYNEQFF. DNA of the CDR3: TGTGCCAGCAGCTTTAGGAGTAGCGAACCGTATCGCTACAATGAGCAGTTCTTC.

The CDR3 DNA is TGTGCCAGCAGTTTTGACTACAGAGAGGGTACGCAGTATTTT. It is translated as CASSFDYREGTQYF. This chain links TRBV25-1 with TRBJ2-3, with D possibly matching TRBD2 (5 bases). This CDR3 has 14 amino acids. V lost 5 bases, J lost 8 bases, and 17 bases lay in between. Germline V gene sequence: CDR1 MGHDK, CDR2 SYGVNS.

This chain connects TRBV6-5 to TRBJ1-1; tentatively, D is TRBD1 (6 bases). Trimming shortened V by 6 bases and J by 1 base, and 12 bases separated the two germline ends. The CDR3 has 14 residues. Germline assignment: CDR1 MNHEY and CDR2 SVGAGI. CDR3 in DNA: TGTGCCAGCAGAATAGGCAGGGGGAACACTGAAGCTTTCTTT. Its translation: CASRIGRGNTEAFF.

The rearrangement uses TRBV7-2 and TRBJ2-7; 8 nucleotides align to TRBD2. Trimming cost V 5 bases and J 3 bases; bases outside gene matches: 9. The CDR3 is 15 residues long. In germline, CDR1 is SGHTA, CDR2 FQGNSA. DNA of the CDR3: TGTGCCAGCAGCCTAGGGGGGACTAGGAACTACGAGCAGTACTTC. Translated: CASSLGGTRNYEQYF.